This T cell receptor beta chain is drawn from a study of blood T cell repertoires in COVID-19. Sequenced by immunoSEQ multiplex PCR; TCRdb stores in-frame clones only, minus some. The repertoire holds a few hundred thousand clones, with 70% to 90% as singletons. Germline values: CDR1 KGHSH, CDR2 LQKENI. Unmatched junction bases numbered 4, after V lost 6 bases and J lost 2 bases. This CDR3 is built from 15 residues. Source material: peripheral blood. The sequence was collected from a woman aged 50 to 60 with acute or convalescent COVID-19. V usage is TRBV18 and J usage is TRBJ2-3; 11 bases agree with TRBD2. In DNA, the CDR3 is TGTGCCAGCTCCCCGGGACTAGCGGCCACAGATACGCAGTATTTT. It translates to CASSPGLAATDTQYF.